This T cell receptor (beta chain) was found in a study of T cell repertoires in aging, cancer and after chemotherapy. Turning to the study itself: Donor ages fell into six groups from 30 or younger up to 70 or older. Clear clonal overlap appeared across healthy donor samples taken over several months to years.

Rearranged V-D-J TRB sequences were amplified with a mixed TRB-A/B primer pool. TCRdb re-called the multiplex PCR reads with MiXCR, one entry per CDR3 protein. The sample carries fewer than 6,500 distinct CDR3 sequences, 25% to 30% recorded once. Study-wide findings and caveats: Loss of evenness, beyond lost richness, contributed to age-related TCR diversity decline in cancer patients.

The CDR3 is 12 residues long. Germline-derived CDR1 and CDR2 are LNHDA and SQIVND (reference sequence). The ends were cut back, 5 bases at V and 2 bases at J, with 6 bases in the middle. Peripheral blood genomic DNA, not sorted cells or RNA, was the template. By share, this clonotype ranks as medium-sized. Its antigen is not known. The chain has TRBV19 and TRBJ1-2; D not certain. This sequence was found in a human donor in good health. The sequenced sample was blood. CDR3 protein: CASSPQNYGYTF. CDR3 in DNA: TGTGCCAGTAGTCCACAAAACTATGGCTACACCTTC. Full variable domain (remainder filled in from reference TRBV19 and TRBJ1-2): DGGITQSPKYLFRKEGQNVTLSCEQNLNHDAMYWYRQDPGQGLRLIYYSQIVNDFQKGDIAEGYSVSREKKESFPLTVTSAQKNPTAFYLCASSPQNYGYTFGSGTRLTVV.